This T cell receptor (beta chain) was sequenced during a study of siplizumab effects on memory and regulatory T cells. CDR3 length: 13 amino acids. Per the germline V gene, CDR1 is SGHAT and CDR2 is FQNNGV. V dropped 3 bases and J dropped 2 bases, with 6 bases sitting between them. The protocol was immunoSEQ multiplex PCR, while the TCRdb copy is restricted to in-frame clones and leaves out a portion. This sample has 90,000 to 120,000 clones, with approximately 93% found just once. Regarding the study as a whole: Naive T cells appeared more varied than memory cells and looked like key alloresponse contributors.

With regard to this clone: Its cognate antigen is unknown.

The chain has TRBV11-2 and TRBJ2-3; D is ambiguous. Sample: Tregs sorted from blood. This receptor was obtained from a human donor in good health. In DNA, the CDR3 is TGTGCCAGCAGCTTCTTTGACACAGATACGCAGTATTTT. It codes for CASSFFDTDTQYF.